This entry features one TCR beta chain sequence. One entry per CDR3 protein, called by TCRdb with MiXCR from the 5' RACE reads. The data contain a few hundred thousand distinct CDR3 sequences, 4.1% of them singletons. The data are from a study of T cells after yellow fever vaccination. The TCR was taken from a man aged 18 to 29 who received the YFV17D yellow fever vaccine. This sample comprised PBMCs, obtained 5 days after the yellow fever booster vaccination.

The CDR3 DNA sequence: TGTGCCAGCAGTTTAGGTCTTACAGGGAATTACGAGCAGTACTTC. Translating it yields CASSLGLTGNYEQYF. This chain uses TRBV12-3 or TRBV12-4 with TRBJ2-7, with TRBD1 as a possible D gene (6 bases). The CDR3 has 15 amino acids. V lost 1 base and J 4 bases, leaving 14 bases between the germline ends.